This T cell receptor beta chain derives from a study of T cell responses to AZD1222 COVID-19 vaccine. With regard to this clone: What it binds is unknown.

Libraries were prepared by immunoSEQ multiplex PCR; TCRdb keeps only in-frame clonotypes and omits some of them. The table shows about 100,000 clones, with around 84% occurring only once. Germline CDR1 KGHSH, CDR2 LQKENI. V was cut by 1 base and J by 4 bases, with 10 bases left in between. This CDR3 contains 14 residues. Study-wide findings and caveats: The study identified only five or six AZD1222 recipients as seropositive at baseline.

This receptor was obtained from an adult in good health. The source material was peripheral blood, sampled on day 0 of AZD1222 vaccination. The chain recombines TRBV18 with TRBJ1-2; possible D gene TRBD1, 5 bases. The CDR3 sequence: CASSPRGDGYGYTF. The CDR3 nucleotides are TGTGCCAGCTCACCACGAGGGGACGGCTATGGCTACACCTTC.